The 20 T cell receptor beta chains below come from one sample, sequenced in a study of blood T cell repertoires in COVID-19 (TCRdb year 2020). The library was produced with the immunoSEQ multiplex PCR assay. TCRdb carries this immuneACCESS record with in-frame sequences only. Its versions omit some clonotypes, under half of them owing to an unresolved V gene in the studies checked, with the rest unexplained. In all, the sample holds roughly 150,000 clones, and 81% of those were seen once. The top ten hold about 5.3% of the sample. Sequenced input: PBMCs or T cells enriched from blood (not recorded which). Receptor source: a woman in her thirties or forties with acute COVID-19.

The genes are TRBV10-3 and TRBJ2-5, with 9 bases that match TRBD2. The germline gives CDR1 ENHRY, CDR2 SYGVKD. J lost 3 bases, V lost 6 bases, and 5 bases had no gene match. The CDR3 runs to 14 residues. CDR3 amino acids: CAISLTSGEETQYF. CDR3 nucleotide sequence: TGTGCCATCAGCCTGACTAGCGGAGAAGAGACCCAGTACTTC.

The gene calls are TRBV19 and TRBJ1-2; 7 nucleotides agree with TRBD1. Trimming removed 6 bases from V and 4 bases from J; junction bases left unmatched: 8. The CDR3 is 14 amino acids. Germline V gene data show CDR1 as LNHDA and CDR2 as SQIVND (reference sequence). The CDR3 loop is CASSGQAHGYGYTF. CDR3 nucleotides: TGTGCCAGTAGCGGACAGGCCCATGGCTATGGCTACACCTTC.

The rearrangement joins TRBV6-1 to TRBJ1-5; possibly TRBD1 for D (5 bases). The germline V and J ends were trimmed by 3 bases and 7 bases, with 16 bases remaining between them. The CDR3 sequence is 15 residues long. Germline V gene sequence: CDR1 MNHNS, CDR2 SASEGT. The CDR3 is CASSDQGLGRQPQHF. CDR3 bases: TGTGCCAGCAGTGATCAGGGTCTGGGAAGACAGCCCCAGCATTTT.

The chain's CDR3 is CASRPGGADNEQFF. CDR3 DNA sequence: TGTGCCAGCAGGCCGGGGGGCGCGGACAATGAGCAGTTCTTC. The chain uses TRBV7-6 and TRBJ2-1; maybe TRBD2 (7 bases). V gave up 6 bases and J gave up 5 bases, with 14 bases separating them. This CDR3 contains 14 residues. The V gene's germline CDR1 is SGHVS and CDR2 FNYEAQ.

The count of this clone is one. The V gene is TRBV5-1, the J gene TRBJ1-3; TRBD1 matches 12 bases. J was trimmed by 4 bases and V by 2 bases; bases with no gene match: 4. The CDR3 runs 16 residues. Germline V gives CDR1 SGHRS, CDR2 YFSETQ. The CDR3 nucleotides are TGCGCCAGCAGCTTCGGGACAGGGGGCGACGGAAACACCATATATTTT. Encoded protein: CASSFGTGGDGNTIYF.

The J gene is TRBJ2-3, the V gene TRBV12-3 or TRBV12-4; D is possibly TRBD2 (5 bases). The V end was cut by 6 bases, the J end by 5 bases, with 12 bases between. The CDR3 is made up of 13 amino acids. The CDR3 DNA is TGTGCCAGCAGCTTGGGAGACCAAGATACGCAGTATTTT. This codes for CASSLGDQDTQYF.

V usage is TRBV11-3 and J usage is TRBJ1-1; D uncertain. Trimming removed 2 bases from V and 1 base from J, with 14 bases in between. The CDR3 is 16 amino acids. Germline values: CDR1 SGHNT, CDR2 YENEEA. CDR3 nucleotide sequence: TGTGCCAGCAGCTTAAGCAATTGGGCGGGGAACACTGAAGCTTTCTTT. Translating it yields CASSLSNWAGNTEAFF.

The gene calls are TRBV18 and TRBJ2-5; possibly TRBD1 for D (6 bases). With 1 base removed from V and 0 bases from J, the gap between germline ends came to 18 bases. This CDR3 is 18 amino acids long. Germline V gene data show CDR1 as KGHSH and CDR2 as LQKENI. The CDR3 DNA sequence: TGTGCCAGCTCACCACTCCCCCTGACAGGACCAAACCAAGAGACCCAGTACTTC. It is translated as CASSPLPLTGPNQETQYF.

V is TRBV7-6 and J is TRBJ2-3, with TRBD2 identical over 9 bases. There are 16 residues in the CDR3. With V trimmed by 1 base and J by 2 bases, 4 bases remained unmatched. Germline CDR1 reads SGHVS; CDR2 reads FNYEAQ. This CDR3 reads CASSLGAGGFTDTQYF. CDR3 in DNA: TGTGCCAGCAGCTTAGGAGCGGGAGGTTTCACAGATACGCAGTATTTT.

The chain carries TRBV5-1 and TRBJ2-2; possibly TRBD1 for D (5 bases). From germline, CDR1 is SGHRS and CDR2 YFSETQ. This CDR3 is built from 16 residues. Trimming pared 4 bases from V and 3 bases from J, leaving 16 bases between. The CDR3 is CASSRYQGADTGELFF. The CDR3 nucleotides read TGCGCCAGCAGCCGGTACCAGGGCGCAGACACCGGGGAGCTGTTTTTT.

The CDR3 DNA sequence: TGTGCCAGCAGTAGGGGTCGGGACACTGAAGCTTTCTTT. This gives the protein CASSRGRDTEAFF. The chain uses TRBV2 and TRBJ1-1; D possibly corresponds to TRBD1 (5 bases). The germline gives CDR1 SNHLY, CDR2 FYNNEI. Trimming stripped 5 bases from V and 3 bases from J, with 10 bases between. The CDR3 sequence is 13 residues long.

V is TRBV29-1 and J is TRBJ2-5, with unresolved D. CDR3 length equals 12 residues. Germline CDR1 and CDR2: SQVTM and ANQGSEA. Trimming left V 3 bases short and J 2 bases short, with 7 bases between. The CDR3 here is CSVEGSQETQYF. In DNA, the CDR3 is TGCAGCGTTGAGGGCTCACAAGAGACCCAGTACTTC.

The chain employs TRBV9 and TRBJ2-3, with D perhaps TRBD1 (5 bases). The CDR3 is 17 amino acids. V shed 4 bases and J shed 0 bases, with 18 bases lying between them. Germline loops: CDR1 SGDLS, CDR2 YYNGEE. This chain's CDR3 is CASSTSTVRWSTDTQYF. The CDR3 DNA reads as TGTGCCAGCAGCACCTCGACAGTTCGTTGGAGCACAGATACGCAGTATTTT.

This chain connects TRBV3-1 (or the pseudogene TRBV3-2) to TRBJ2-4; TRBD2 might be the D (5 bases). CDR3 length: 19 amino acids. Trimming cost V 2 bases and J 0 bases, with 20 bases left between them. Germline CDR1 LGHDT, CDR2 YNNKEL (reference sequence). The CDR3 spells CASSQSGVLLRVAKNIQYF. The CDR3 coding sequence is TGTGCCAGCAGCCAAAGCGGAGTACTCCTGCGAGTAGCCAAAAACATTCAGTACTTC.

CDR3 sequence reads: CASSQVSYEQYF. DNA of the CDR3: TGTGCCAGCAGCCAAGTCAGCTACGAGCAGTACTTC. This chain connects TRBV3-1 (or the pseudogene TRBV3-2) to TRBJ2-7; no firm D call. Germline CDR1 is LGHDT and CDR2 is YNNKEL (reference sequence). V lost 1 base, J lost 3 bases, and 4 bases lay in between. There are 12 residues in the CDR3.

A word on this clone: The sample contains more than one DNA sequence encoding this CDR3. The CDR3 bases are TGTGCCAGCAGCCTCGACAGGGGAAATCAGCCCCAGCATTTT. Its translation: CASSLDRGNQPQHF. The rearrangement links TRBV7-9 to TRBJ1-5; 8 positions match TRBD1. The V gene end was trimmed by 5 bases and the J gene end by 4 bases; junction bases not matched to a gene: 4. Germline assignment: CDR1 SEHNR and CDR2 FQNEAQ (reference sequence). The length of the CDR3 is 14 residues.

This rearrangement joins TRBV29-1 to TRBJ1-2; TRBD1 matches at 10 bases. The CDR3 runs to 13 residues. Losses at the gene ends were 3 bases for V and 8 bases for J; bases not matched to a gene: 6. Germline V gene sequence: CDR1 SQVTM, CDR2 ANQGSEA. The CDR3 DNA is TGCAGCGTTGAGAGGACAGGGGGAGGCGGCTACACCTTC. This gives the protein CSVERTGGGGYTF.

The chain employs TRBV27 and TRBJ1-6; D might be TRBD1 (6 bases). The V gene's germline CDR1 is MNHEY and CDR2 SMNVEV (reference sequence). There are 15 residues in the CDR3. Deletions cut 4 bases from V and 9 bases from J, with 16 bases between. CDR3 DNA: TGTGCCAGCAGTTCGGACAGCCTACGAGGTTCACCCCTCCACTTT. It is translated as CASSSDSLRGSPLHF.

The chain recombines TRBV7-9 with TRBJ1-3; the D gene is possibly TRBD1 (6 bases). Germline V gives CDR1 SEHNR, CDR2 FQNEAQ (reference sequence). Between the trimmed V and J ends, which lost 5 bases and 0 bases, there was a span of 11 bases. The CDR3 is made up of 15 amino acids. As DNA, the CDR3 is TGTGCCAGCAGCCGCGACAGGACCTCTGGAAACACCATATATTTT. It encodes CASSRDRTSGNTIYF. Full variable domain (outside the CDR3, taken from reference TRBV7-9 and TRBJ1-3): DTGVSQNPRHKITKRGQNVTFRCDPISEHNRLYWYRQTLGQGPEFLTYFQNEAQLEKSRLLSDRFSAERPKGSFSTLEIQRTEQGDSAMYLCASSRDRTSGNTIYFGEGSWLTVV.

This rearrangement joins TRBV7-9 to TRBJ2-5, with 8 nucleotides matching TRBD1. Germline CDR1 is SEHNR and CDR2 is FQNEAQ (reference sequence). The CDR3 runs 16 residues. V lost 5 bases and J lost 2; bases outside the gene matches: 10. In DNA form, the CDR3 reads TGTGCCAGCAGCCGAACTGACAGGGGTTATCAAGAGACCCAGTACTTC. It codes for CASSRTDRGYQETQYF.